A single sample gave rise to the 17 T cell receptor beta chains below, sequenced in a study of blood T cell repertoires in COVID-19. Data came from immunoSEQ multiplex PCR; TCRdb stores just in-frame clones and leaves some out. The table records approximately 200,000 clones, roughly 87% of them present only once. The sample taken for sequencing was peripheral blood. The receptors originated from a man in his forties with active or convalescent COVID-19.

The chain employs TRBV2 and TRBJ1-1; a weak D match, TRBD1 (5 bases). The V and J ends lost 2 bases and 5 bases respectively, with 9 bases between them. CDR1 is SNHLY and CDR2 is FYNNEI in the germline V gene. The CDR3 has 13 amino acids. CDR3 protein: CASSENGGTEAFF. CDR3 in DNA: TGTGCCAGCAGTGAAAATGGGGGGACTGAAGCTTTCTTT.

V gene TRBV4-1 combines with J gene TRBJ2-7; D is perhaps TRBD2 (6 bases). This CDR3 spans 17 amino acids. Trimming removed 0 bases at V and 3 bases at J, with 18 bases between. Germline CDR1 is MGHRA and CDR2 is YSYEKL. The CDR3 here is CASSQEGGNPGGYEQYF. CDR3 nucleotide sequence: TGCGCCAGCAGCCAAGAGGGAGGTAACCCTGGGGGCTACGAGCAGTACTTC.

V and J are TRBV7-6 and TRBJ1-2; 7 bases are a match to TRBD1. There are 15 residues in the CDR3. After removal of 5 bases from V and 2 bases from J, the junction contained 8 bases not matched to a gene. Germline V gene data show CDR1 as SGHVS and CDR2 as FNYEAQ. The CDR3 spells CASSPSRGGNYGYTF. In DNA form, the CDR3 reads TGTGCCAGCAGCCCTTCCAGAGGGGGCAACTATGGCTACACCTTC. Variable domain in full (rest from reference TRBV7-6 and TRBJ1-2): GAGVSQSPRYKVTKRGQDVALRCDPISGHVSLYWYRQALGQGPEFLTYFNYEAQQDKSGLPNDRFSAERPEGSISTLTIQRTEQRDSAMYRCASSPSRGGNYGYTFGSGTRLTVV.

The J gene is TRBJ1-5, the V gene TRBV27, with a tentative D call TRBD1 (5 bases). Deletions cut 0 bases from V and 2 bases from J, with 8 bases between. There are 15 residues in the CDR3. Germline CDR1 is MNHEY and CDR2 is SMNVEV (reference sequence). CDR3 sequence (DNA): TGTGCCAGCAGTTTATCGTGGGGGGGCAATCAGCCCCAGCATTTT. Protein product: CASSLSWGGNQPQHF.

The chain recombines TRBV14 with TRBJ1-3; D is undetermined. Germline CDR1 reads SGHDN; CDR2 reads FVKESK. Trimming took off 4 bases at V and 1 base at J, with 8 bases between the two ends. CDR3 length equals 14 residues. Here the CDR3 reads CASSLSNSGNTIYF. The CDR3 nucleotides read TGTGCCAGCAGCCTATCTAATTCTGGAAACACCATATATTTT. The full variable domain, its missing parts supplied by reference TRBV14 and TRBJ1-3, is EAGVTQFPSHSVIEKGQTVTLRCDPISGHDNLYWYRRVMGKEIKFLLHFVKESKQDESGMPNNRFLAERTGGTYSTLKVQPAELEDSGVYFCASSLSNSGNTIYFGEGSWLTVV.

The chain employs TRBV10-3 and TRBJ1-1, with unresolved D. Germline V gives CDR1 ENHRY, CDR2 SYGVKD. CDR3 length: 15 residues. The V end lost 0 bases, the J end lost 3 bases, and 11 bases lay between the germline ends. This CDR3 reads CAISESWGGDTEAFF. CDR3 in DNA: TGTGCCATCAGTGAGTCCTGGGGAGGCGACACTGAAGCTTTCTTT.

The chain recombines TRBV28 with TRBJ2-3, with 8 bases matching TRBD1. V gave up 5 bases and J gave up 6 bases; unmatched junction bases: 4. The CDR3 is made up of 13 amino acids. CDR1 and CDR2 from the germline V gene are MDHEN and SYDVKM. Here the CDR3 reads CASSPQGADTQYF. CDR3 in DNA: TGTGCCAGCAGTCCCCAGGGGGCGGATACGCAGTATTTT.

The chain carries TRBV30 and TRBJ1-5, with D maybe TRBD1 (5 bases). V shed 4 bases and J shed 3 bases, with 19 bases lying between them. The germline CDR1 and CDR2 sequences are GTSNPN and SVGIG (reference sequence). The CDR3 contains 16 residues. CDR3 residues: CAWTGTGALHNQPQHF. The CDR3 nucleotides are TGTGCCTGGACCGGAACAGGTGCCCTTCACAATCAGCCCCAGCATTTT.

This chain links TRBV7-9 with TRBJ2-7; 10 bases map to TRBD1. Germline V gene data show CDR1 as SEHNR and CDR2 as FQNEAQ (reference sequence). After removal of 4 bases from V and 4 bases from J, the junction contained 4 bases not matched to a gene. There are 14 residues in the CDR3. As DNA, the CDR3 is TGTGCCAGCAGCTCCGACAGGGGGCCTTACGAGCAGTACTTC. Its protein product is CASSSDRGPYEQYF.

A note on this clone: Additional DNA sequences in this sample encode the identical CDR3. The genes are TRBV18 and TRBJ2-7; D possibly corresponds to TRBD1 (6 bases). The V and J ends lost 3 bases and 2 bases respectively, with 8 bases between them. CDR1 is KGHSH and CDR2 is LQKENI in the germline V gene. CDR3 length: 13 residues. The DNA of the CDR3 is TGTGCCAGCTCACCGGGACAAACCTACGAGCAGTACTTC. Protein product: CASSPGQTYEQYF.

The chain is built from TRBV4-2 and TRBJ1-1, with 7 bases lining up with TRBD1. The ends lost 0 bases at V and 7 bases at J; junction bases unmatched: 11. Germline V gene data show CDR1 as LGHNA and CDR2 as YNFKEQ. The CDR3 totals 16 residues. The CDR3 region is CASSQDRAGGWGEAFF. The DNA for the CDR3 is TGTGCCAGCAGCCAAGATCGGGCAGGGGGGTGGGGTGAAGCTTTCTTT.

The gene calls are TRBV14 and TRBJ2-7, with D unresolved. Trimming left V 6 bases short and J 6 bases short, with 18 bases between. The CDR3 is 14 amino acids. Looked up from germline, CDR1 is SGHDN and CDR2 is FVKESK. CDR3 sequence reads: CASSPLTLRREQYF. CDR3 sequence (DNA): TGTGCCAGCAGTCCTTTGACTTTACGTCGCGAGCAGTACTTC.

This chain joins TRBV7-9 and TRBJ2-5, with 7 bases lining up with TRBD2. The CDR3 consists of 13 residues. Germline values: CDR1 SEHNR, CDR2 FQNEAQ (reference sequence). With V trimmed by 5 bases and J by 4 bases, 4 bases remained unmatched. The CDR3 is CASSPTGGETQYF. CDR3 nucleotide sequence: TGTGCCAGCAGCCCTACGGGGGGAGAGACCCAGTACTTC.

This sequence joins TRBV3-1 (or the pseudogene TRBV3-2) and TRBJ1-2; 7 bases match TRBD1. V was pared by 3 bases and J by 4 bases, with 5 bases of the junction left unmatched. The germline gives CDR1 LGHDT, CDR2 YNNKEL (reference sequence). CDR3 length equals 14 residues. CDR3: CASSQADRVYGYTF. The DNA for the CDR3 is TGTGCCAGCAGCCAGGCCGACAGGGTCTATGGCTACACCTTC.

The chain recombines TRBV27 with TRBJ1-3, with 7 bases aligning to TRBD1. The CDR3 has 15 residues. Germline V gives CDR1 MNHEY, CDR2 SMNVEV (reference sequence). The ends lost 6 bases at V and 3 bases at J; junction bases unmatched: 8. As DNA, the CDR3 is TGTGCCAGCAGACGAGCGACAGGGAGTGGAAACACCATATATTTT. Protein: CASRRATGSGNTIYF.

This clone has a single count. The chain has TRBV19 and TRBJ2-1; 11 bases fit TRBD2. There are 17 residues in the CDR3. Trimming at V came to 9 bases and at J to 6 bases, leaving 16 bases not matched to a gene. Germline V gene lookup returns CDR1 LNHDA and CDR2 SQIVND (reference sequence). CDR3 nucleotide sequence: TGTGCCAGCAGGGGGAGTAGCGGGAGGGGTGTGGGCAATGAGCAGTTCTTC. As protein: CASRGSSGRGVGNEQFF.

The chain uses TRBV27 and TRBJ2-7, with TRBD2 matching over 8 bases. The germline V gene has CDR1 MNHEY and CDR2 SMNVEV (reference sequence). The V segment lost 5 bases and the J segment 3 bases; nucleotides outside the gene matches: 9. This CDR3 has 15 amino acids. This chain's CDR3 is CASSPPAGDGYEQYF. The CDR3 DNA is TGTGCCAGCAGTCCACCAGCGGGGGACGGCTACGAGCAGTACTTC.